The 9 T cell receptor beta chains given below trace back to one sample, sequenced in a study of OX40 agonist ivuxolimab in advanced cancers. Library prep was done by the immunoSEQ multiplex PCR assay. TCRdb limited this immuneACCESS table to in-frame rearrangements with V and J called. A share of clones is missing; checked studies link under half to unresolved V genes, and the rest is unexplained. This sample has around 65,000 clones in its table, and around 91% of those were observed once. The ten largest make up 18% of the sample. This sample comprised CD4+ or CD8+ T cells sorted from blood, obtained in a trial of the OX40 agonist ivuxolimab. These receptors all stem from an adult with an advanced solid tumor such as melanoma, head and neck, liver or kidney cancer.

This clone was seen a handful of times. Here the CDR3 DNA reads TGCGCCAGCAGCCAGCCTGGGGCTTACAATGAGCAGTTCTTC. This codes for CASSQPGAYNEQFF. V is TRBV4-1 and J is TRBJ2-1; D is possibly TRBD1 (5 bases). Germline V lookup: CDR1 MGHRA, CDR2 YSYEKL. This CDR3 has 14 amino acids. V was pared by 3 bases and J by 4 bases, with 10 bases between.

V usage is TRBV7-9 and J usage is TRBJ2-3; 12 bases line up with TRBD2. Germline V gene data show CDR1 as SEHNR and CDR2 as FQNEAQ (reference sequence). J gave up 4 bases and V 5 bases, and 1 base lay outside the gene matches. The CDR3 sequence is 14 residues long. The CDR3 loop is CASSASGRADTQYF. The CDR3, as DNA: TGTGCCAGCAGCGCTAGCGGGAGGGCAGATACGCAGTATTTT.

The table lists this clone with a count of one. The rearrangement links TRBV6-5 to TRBJ2-2; 8 nucleotides line up with TRBD2. Germline trimming cut 1 base from V and 1 base from J; bases unmatched to any gene: 2. From germline, CDR1 is MNHEY and CDR2 SVGAGI. There are 16 residues in the CDR3. The DNA of the CDR3 is TGTGCCAGCAGTTACTTTGCGGGAGGGAACACCGGGGAGCTGTTTTTT. Its translation: CASSYFAGGNTGELFF.

The chain combines TRBV9 with TRBJ1-4, with TRBD1 as a possible D gene (5 bases). CDR1 and CDR2 (germline): SGDLS, YYNGEE. The CDR3 length is 17 residues. V was shortened by 0 bases and J by 0 bases, with 12 bases between the two germline ends. The CDR3 region is CASSVDGGDATNEKLFF. The DNA of the CDR3 is TGTGCCAGCAGCGTAGATGGAGGGGACGCAACTAATGAAAAACTGTTTTTT.

The chain joins TRBV7-9 to TRBJ2-3; D is possibly TRBD1 or TRBD2 (5 bases each). This CDR3 is built from 16 residues. The germline V gene encodes CDR1 SEHNR and CDR2 FQNEAQ (reference sequence). V was trimmed by 5 bases and J by 2 bases, leaving 17 bases between them. CDR3 bases: TGTGCCAGCAGCGGTAGGGGAGCGGACCTCACAGATACGCAGTATTTT. It translates to CASSGRGADLTDTQYF. The full variable domain, with the rest looked up from reference TRBV7-9 and TRBJ2-3, is DTGVSQNPRHKITKRGQNVTFRCDPISEHNRLYWYRQTLGQGPEFLTYFQNEAQLEKSRLLSDRFSAERPKGSFSTLEIQRTEQGDSAMYLCASSGRGADLTDTQYFGPGTRLTVL.

The chain couples TRBV6-1 to TRBJ1-4; 7 bases align to TRBD1. Germline trimming cut 1 base from V and 8 bases from J; bases unmatched to any gene: 7. Germline CDR1 reads MNHNS; CDR2 reads SASEGT. The CDR3 runs to 15 residues. The CDR3: CASSEGRQGGEKLFF. The CDR3 DNA reads as TGTGCCAGCAGTGAAGGTAGACAGGGAGGCGAAAAACTGTTTTTT.

The V call is TRBV28, the J call TRBJ2-1, with D tentatively TRBD1 (5 bases). The CDR3 runs 17 residues. The V gene's germline CDR1 is MDHEN and CDR2 SYDVKM. V was pared by 2 bases and J by 0 bases, with 14 bases between. The CDR3 DNA reads TGTGCCAGCAGTTTAAGCTTCAGTCAGGGCTCCTACAATGAGCAGTTCTTC. It encodes CASSLSFSQGSYNEQFF.

This clone was recorded at least ten times. This same CDR3 is encoded by further DNA sequences in the sample. The chain employs TRBV28 and TRBJ1-1, with a weak D call TRBD1 (5 bases). Germline assignment: CDR1 MDHEN and CDR2 SYDVKM. The length of the CDR3 is 15 residues. V was shortened by 2 bases and J by 5 bases, with 15 bases between the two germline ends. CDR3: CASSLEGQGGTEAFF. The DNA of the CDR3 is TGTGCCAGCAGTTTAGAGGGGCAGGGTGGGACTGAAGCTTTCTTT.

The V gene is TRBV7-9, the J gene TRBJ2-5; TRBD1 might be the D (6 bases). CDR1 is SEHNR, CDR2 FQNEAQ, per germline (reference sequence). The V gene lost 1 base and the J gene lost 2 bases, with 11 bases spanning the gap. This CDR3 spans 15 amino acids. The CDR3 nucleotides read TGTGCCAGCAGCTTAGTCAGGGGAGTACAAGAGACCCAGTACTTC. Protein product: CASSLVRGVQETQYF.